This note documents a single TCR beta chain sequence. The sample comes from a study of blood T cell repertoires in COVID-19. Per the germline V gene, CDR1 is GTSNPN and CDR2 is SVGIG (reference sequence). Trimming left V 2 bases short and J 5 bases short, with 9 bases between. The CDR3 has 12 amino acids. Clones were sequenced by immunoSEQ multiplex PCR, and TCRdb holds only the in-frame ones, with some missing. The sample has some 74,000 clones; roughly 84% are singletons. The sequence was obtained from a man in his forties or fifties with active COVID-19. Sequenced: peripheral blood. The rearrangement uses TRBV30 and TRBJ1-1, with D unclear. The CDR3 DNA is TGTGCCTGGAGTCTGACGCGGACTGAAGCTTTCTTT. Translating gives CAWSLTRTEAFF.